Sequencing of this T cell receptor (beta chain) was carried out in a study of T-cell memory formation after mild COVID-19. 5'RACE primed from the constant segment yielded TCR alpha and TCR beta cDNA libraries bearing sample barcodes and UMIs. Each CDR3 protein is one row after TCRdb ran MiXCR on the 5' RACE reads. The repertoire holds fewer than 300,000 distinct CDR3 sequences, with approximately 15% as singletons. Notes on the study in general: CD4+ contracting clones lay mainly in CM and EM, CD8+ ones in EMRA. Among clones peaking at day 37 in the second wave, SARS-CoV-2 specificity remained unconfirmed.

This clonotype was observed at least ten times. No antigen is known for it. The sequenced sample consisted of PBMCs or a T cell subset sorted from them (not recorded which). The receptor was derived from a man between 18 and 35 years old who had mild COVID-19 (a few samples of this study predate the infection). Cell type and time point are not known.

Here the CDR3 DNA reads TGTGCCAGCAGCTTGAGGGACAGCCAGTTCTTC. Translated, it gives CASSLRDSQFF. The rearrangement uses TRBV5-6 and TRBJ2-1, with TRBD1 identical over 7 bases. The germline gives CDR1 SGHDT, CDR2 YYEEEE. The CDR3 has 11 amino acids. With V trimmed by 1 base and J by 13 bases, 2 bases remained unmatched.